This T cell receptor beta chain was identified in a study of graft-versus-host responses after intestinal transplantation. For this clone: No antigen is known for it.

The table came from immunoSEQ multiplex PCR; TCRdb's copy has only in-frame clones and leaves some out. The sample consists of more than 90,000 clones, 90% to 95% of them appearing once. The study's findings and limits: Subjects displaying graft-donor T cell macrochimerism possessed elevated graft-versus-host to host-versus-graft clonal ratios inside allografts.

V lost 1 base and J lost 7, with 10 bases in between. The germline CDR1 and CDR2 sequences are MNHEY and SMNVEV (reference sequence). The CDR3 is made up of 13 amino acids. V usage is TRBV27 and J usage is TRBJ2-5, with D maybe TRBD2 (6 bases). Here the sequenced sample was unstimulated CD8+ T cells sorted from spleen or lymph node cells, taken before intestinal transplant. The sequence was collected from a human donor who received an intestinal transplant. CDR3 sequence reads: CASSLYREATQYF. CDR3 DNA sequence: TGTGCCAGCAGTTTATATAGGGAGGCGACCCAGTACTTC.